This T cell receptor (beta chain) stems from a study of blood T cell repertoires in COVID-19. TCRdb's table, derived via immunoSEQ multiplex PCR, lists solely in-frame clones and lacks some. The sample comprises approximately 70,000 clones, 85% to 90% of which are singletons, and about 7% rests with the top ten. The V and J ends lost 10 bases and 7 bases respectively, with 22 bases between them. The CDR3 extends over 15 amino acids. Per germline, CDR1 MDHEN and CDR2 SYDVKM. This clonotype was sampled from a woman of 80 years or more with active COVID-19. The specimen was peripheral blood. The V call is TRBV28, the J call TRBJ1-4; D perhaps matches TRBD1 (5 bases). CDR3 coding DNA: TGTGCCACCAACGGGGGGAGCTTTTACGGTGAAAAACTGTTTTTT. It codes for CATNGGSFYGEKLFF.